Described below is a single T cell receptor (beta chain) sequence and its context. Other nucleotide sequences from this sample produce the same CDR3. Profiling relied on immunoSEQ multiplex PCR, and the TCRdb table lists in-frame clones only, not all of them. The data hold around 2,100,000 clones, with approximately 95% observed a single time. Trimming cost V 4 bases and J 3 bases; bases outside gene matches: 4. Germline CDR1 MGHRA, CDR2 YSYEKL. The CDR3 is 15 residues long. The data are from a study of shared clonotypes between healthy human individuals. The naive CD8 fraction comprised CD45RO-negative cells positively selected for CCR7 and excluded terminally differentiated effector memory CD45RA+ cells.

The receptor comes from a man aged 18 to 29 in good health. The chain couples TRBV4-1 to TRBJ2-3, with TRBD2 identical over 10 bases. The sample consisted of naive CD8+ T cells sorted from blood. CDR3 residues: CASSPLAGATDTQYF. CDR3 coding DNA: TGCGCCAGCAGCCCCCTAGCGGGAGCTACAGATACGCAGTATTTT.